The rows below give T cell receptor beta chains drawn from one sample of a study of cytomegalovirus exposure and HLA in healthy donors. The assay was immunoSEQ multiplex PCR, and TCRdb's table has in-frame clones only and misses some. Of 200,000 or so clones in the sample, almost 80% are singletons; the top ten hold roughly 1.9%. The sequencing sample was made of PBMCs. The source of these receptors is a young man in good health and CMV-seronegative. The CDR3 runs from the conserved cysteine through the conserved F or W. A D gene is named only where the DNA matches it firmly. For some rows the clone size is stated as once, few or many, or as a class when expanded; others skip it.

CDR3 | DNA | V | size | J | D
CVSSRQGSTEAFF | TGTGTCAGTAGCCGACAGGGGAGCACTGAAGCTTTCTTT | TRBV19 | . | TRBJ1-1 | TRBD1
CASSRRQGFSYEQYF | TGTGCCAGCTCACGTCGACAGGGATTCTCCTACGAGCAGTACTTC | TRBV18 | . | TRBJ2-7 | TRBD1
CASSLVGGVQETQYF | TGTGCCAGCAGCTTAGTAGGGGGTGTGCAAGAGACCCAGTACTTC | TRBV7-2 | . | TRBJ2-5 | .
CASSITGQGSYEQYF | TGCGCCAGCAGCATAACGGGACAGGGCTCCTACGAGCAGTACTTC | TRBV5-1 | . | TRBJ2-7 | TRBD1
CASSFAGQGFQNTGELFF | TGTGCCAGCAGCTTTGCGGGACAGGGGTTCCAGAACACCGGGGAGCTGTTTTTT | TRBV7-9 | . | TRBJ2-2 | TRBD1
CASSKEGGQGYEQYF | TGTGCCAGCAGCAAAGAGGGGGGACAGGGCTACGAGCAGTACTTC | TRBV21-1 | . | TRBJ2-7 | .
CASSPGSGGETQYF | TGTGCTAGCAGCCCCGGGTCCGGCGGGGAGACCCAGTACTTC | TRBV7-7 | . | TRBJ2-5 | .
CASSELTGVSNQPQHF | TGTGCCAGCAGTGAGCTGACAGGGGTTAGCAATCAGCCCCAGCATTTT | TRBV6-1 | . | TRBJ1-5 | TRBD1
CAWSFLDRFYGYTF | TGTGCCTGGAGTTTTCTGGACAGATTCTATGGCTACACCTTC | TRBV30 | . | TRBJ1-2 | .
CASSAHRGGDQYF | TGTGCCAGCAGCGCCCACCGCGGCGGGGACCAGTACTTC | TRBV9 | . | TRBJ2-7 | .
CASSAGLAGGETQYF | TGTGCCAGCAGCGCCGGACTAGCGGGGGGGGAGACCCAGTACTTC | TRBV9 | few | TRBJ2-5 | TRBD2
CASIQGFEQYF | TGTGCCAGCATACAGGGATTCGAGCAGTACTTC | TRBV5-8 | once | TRBJ2-7 | .
CASSFASGNSYEQYF | TGTGCCAGCAGCTTTGCTAGCGGGAACTCCTACGAGCAGTACTTC | TRBV11-2 | . | TRBJ2-7 | TRBD2
CASSEFQGTGELFF | TGTGCCAGCAGTGAATTTCAGGGCACCGGGGAGCTGTTTTTT | TRBV2 | . | TRBJ2-2 | .
CASSMGLAGALRDEQYF | TGTGCCAGTAGTATGGGACTAGCGGGGGCCCTTCGGGACGAGCAGTACTTC | TRBV19 | . | TRBJ2-7 | TRBD2
CASSLGLTGANVLTF | TGTGCCAGCAGTTTAGGGCTCACTGGGGCCAACGTCCTGACTTTC | TRBV28 | . | TRBJ2-6 | .
CASSLEGTGGSFIYEQYF | TGCGCCAGCAGCCTTGAAGGGACAGGGGGCTCGTTCATCTACGAGCAGTACTTC | TRBV5-1 | . | TRBJ2-7 | TRBD1
CASSQEAGNSGANVLTF | TGCGCCAGCAGCCAAGAAGCAGGGAACTCTGGGGCCAACGTCCTGACTTTC | TRBV4-1 | . | TRBJ2-6 | .
CASRAGGSGNTIYF | TGTGCCAGTAGAGCAGGGGGCTCTGGAAACACCATATATTTT | TRBV19 | . | TRBJ1-3 | TRBD1
CASSQEFSQGNAPQHF | TGCGCCAGCAGCCAAGAGTTTTCCCAGGGTAATGCGCCCCAGCATTTT | TRBV4-3 | . | TRBJ1-5 | .
CASLLTNYGYTF | TGTGCCAGCCTATTAACCAACTATGGCTACACCTTC | TRBV27 | . | TRBJ1-2 | .
CASSLPPWPQRGSNQPQHF | TGTGCCAGCAGCTTACCCCCTTGGCCACAAAGAGGAAGCAATCAGCCCCAGCATTTT | TRBV11-3 | once | TRBJ1-5 | .
CASSGQGDQPQHF | TGTGCCAGCAGTGGACAGGGCGACCAGCCCCAGCATTTT | TRBV6-1 | . | TRBJ1-5 | TRBD1
CAWNSGTSGRYNEQFF | TGTGCCTGGAACAGTGGGACTAGCGGGCGTTACAATGAGCAGTTCTTC | TRBV30 | . | TRBJ2-1 | TRBD2
CASSLWGRTDTQYF | TGCGCCAGCAGCTTGTGGGGGCGGACAGATACGCAGTATTTT | TRBV5-1 | . | TRBJ2-3 | .
CASEKQGGQPQHF | TGTGCCAGCGAAAAACAGGGCGGACAGCCCCAGCATTTT | TRBV7-9 | once | TRBJ1-5 | .
CASSLRGRGYEQYF | TGCGCCAGCAGTTTGAGGGGGCGCGGGTACGAGCAGTACTTC | TRBV10-1 | . | TRBJ2-7 | TRBD1
CASSLPVYNEQFF | TGTGCCAGCAGCCTACCCGTCTACAATGAGCAGTTCTTC | TRBV7-9 | . | TRBJ2-1 | .
CASSSVSNEKLFF | TGTGCCAGCAGCTCGGTTTCTAATGAAAAACTGTTTTTT | TRBV7-9 | . | TRBJ1-4 | .
CASRKLTGENTEAFF | TGCGCCAGCAGGAAATTGACAGGGGAGAACACTGAAGCTTTCTTT | TRBV5-1 | . | TRBJ1-1 | TRBD1
CASTVRGGDEQYF | TGTGCCAGCACCGTCAGGGGAGGGGACGAGCAGTACTTC | TRBV21-1 | . | TRBJ2-7 | .
CASSPDRGNSPLHF | TGTGCCAGCAGCCCCGACAGGGGTAATTCACCCCTCCACTTT | TRBV7-9 | . | TRBJ1-6 | TRBD1
CASSQSRGNIQYF | TGCGCCAGCAGCCAATCTAGGGGGAACATTCAGTACTTC | TRBV4-3 | . | TRBJ2-4 | .
CASSLKGLAGADTQYF | TGTGCCAGCAGCTTAAAGGGACTAGCGGGGGCAGATACGCAGTATTTT | TRBV13 | once | TRBJ2-3 | TRBD2
CATAERGAYNEQFF | TGTGCCACGGCCGAGCGGGGGGCCTACAATGAGCAGTTCTTC | TRBV19 | . | TRBJ2-1 | TRBD2
CASSFSSGRAGEQYF | TGTGCCAGCAGTTTTAGTAGCGGGAGGGCCGGCGAGCAGTACTTC | TRBV27 | . | TRBJ2-7 | TRBD2
CAISGLEGGGTDTQYF | TGTGCCATCAGTGGATTGGAGGGGGGGGGCACAGATACGCAGTATTTT | TRBV10-3 | . | TRBJ2-3 | .
CASSWDRVNTEAFF | TGCGCCAGCAGCTGGGACAGGGTGAACACTGAAGCTTTCTTT | TRBV5-1 | . | TRBJ1-1 | TRBD1
CASSEASGLSYNEQFF | TGTGCCAGCAGCGAAGCTAGCGGGCTCTCCTACAATGAGCAGTTCTTC | TRBV5-6 | . | TRBJ2-1 | TRBD2
CASSLGQGTSEAFF | TGTGCCAGCAGCTTGGGACAGGGCACTTCGGAAGCTTTCTTT | TRBV7-8 | . | TRBJ1-1 | TRBD1
CASSHKGQGGFSSNQPQHF | TGTGCCAGCAGCCACAAGGGACAGGGGGGATTTTCTAGCAATCAGCCCCAGCATTTT | TRBV7-8 | . | TRBJ1-5 | TRBD1
CASSYSLWGGTSEQFF | TGTGCCAGCAGTTACTCTCTGTGGGGTGGGACAAGTGAGCAGTTCTTC | TRBV6-5 | . | TRBJ2-1 | .
CATSRRYSGGENTGELFF | TGTGCCACCAGCAGGAGATATAGCGGGGGAGAGAACACCGGGGAGCTGTTTTTT | TRBV15 | once | TRBJ2-2 | TRBD2
CASSVLGGQGETQYF | TGTGCCAGCAGCGTGTTGGGGGGGCAGGGAGAGACCCAGTACTTC | TRBV9 | . | TRBJ2-5 | .
CASSSRLAAKETQYF | TGCGCCAGCAGCTCCCGACTAGCGGCAAAAGAGACCCAGTACTTC | TRBV5-1 | once | TRBJ2-5 | TRBD2
CASRTAGTGGVYYGYTF | TGTGCCAGCAGAACTGCTGGGACAGGGGGTGTCTACTATGGCTACACCTTC | TRBV27 | . | TRBJ1-2 | TRBD1
CASTLLFSGSLSNTGELFF | TGTGCCAGCACCCTCCTTTTCAGCGGGTCCCTTTCGAACACCGGGGAGCTGTTTTTT | TRBV21-1 | . | TRBJ2-2 | .
CAWTSGTDYGYTF | TGTGCCTGGACCTCCGGGACAGACTATGGCTACACCTTC | TRBV30 | . | TRBJ1-2 | TRBD1
CASRIQGTGANVLTF | TGCGCCAGCAGAATCCAGGGGACCGGGGCCAACGTCCTGACTTTC | TRBV5-1 | . | TRBJ2-6 | .
CASSQKPDFSYEQYF | TGTGCCAGCAGTCAAAAACCGGACTTTTCCTACGAGCAGTACTTC | TRBV27 | few | TRBJ2-7 | .
CSVEGAKAGTDTQYF | TGCAGCGTTGAAGGGGCGAAGGCTGGCACAGATACGCAGTATTTT | TRBV29-1 | once | TRBJ2-3 | .
CASPMSGRDRAQETQYF | TGTGCCAGCCCCATGTCAGGGCGGGACAGGGCTCAAGAGACCCAGTACTTC | TRBV28 | . | TRBJ2-5 | TRBD1
CASSLRFDRNQPQHF | TGTGCCAGCAGTTTAAGGTTCGACAGGAATCAGCCCCAGCATTTT | TRBV28 | . | TRBJ1-5 | .